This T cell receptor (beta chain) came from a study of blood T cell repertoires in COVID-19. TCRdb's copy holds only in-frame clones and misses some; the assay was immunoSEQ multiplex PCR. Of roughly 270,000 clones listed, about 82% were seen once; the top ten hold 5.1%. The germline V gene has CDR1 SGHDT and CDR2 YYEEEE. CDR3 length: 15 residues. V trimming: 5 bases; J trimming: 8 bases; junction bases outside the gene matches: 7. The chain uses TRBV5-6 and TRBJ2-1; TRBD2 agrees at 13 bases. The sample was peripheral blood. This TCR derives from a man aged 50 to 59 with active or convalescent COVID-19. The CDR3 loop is CASRPTSGRAHEQFF. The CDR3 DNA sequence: TGTGCCAGCAGGCCCACTAGCGGGAGGGCGCATGAGCAGTTCTTC.